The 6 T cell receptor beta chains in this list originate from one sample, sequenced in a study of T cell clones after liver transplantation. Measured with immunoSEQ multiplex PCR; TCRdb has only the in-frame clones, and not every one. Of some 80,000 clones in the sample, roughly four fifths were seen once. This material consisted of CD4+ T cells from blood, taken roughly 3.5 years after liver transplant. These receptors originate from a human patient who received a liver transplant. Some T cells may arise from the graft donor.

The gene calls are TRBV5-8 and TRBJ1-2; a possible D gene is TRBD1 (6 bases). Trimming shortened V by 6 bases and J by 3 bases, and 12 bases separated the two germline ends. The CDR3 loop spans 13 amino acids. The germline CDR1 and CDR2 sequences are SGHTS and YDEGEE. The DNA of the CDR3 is TGTGCCAGCAATACACAGGGAGACTATGGCTACACCTTC. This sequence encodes CASNTQGDYGYTF.

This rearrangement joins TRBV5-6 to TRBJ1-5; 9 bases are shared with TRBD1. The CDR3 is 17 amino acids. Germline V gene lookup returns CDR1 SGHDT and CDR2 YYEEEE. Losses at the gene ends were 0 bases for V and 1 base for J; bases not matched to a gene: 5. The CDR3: CASSLGTGDGSNQPQHF. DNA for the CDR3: TGTGCCAGCAGCTTGGGGACAGGGGATGGAAGCAATCAGCCCCAGCATTTT.

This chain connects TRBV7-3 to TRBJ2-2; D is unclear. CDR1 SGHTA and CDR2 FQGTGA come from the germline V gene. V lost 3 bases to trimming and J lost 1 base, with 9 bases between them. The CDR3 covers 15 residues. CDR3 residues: CASSLGGMNTGELFF. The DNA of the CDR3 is TGTGCCAGCAGCTTGGGCGGAATGAACACCGGGGAGCTGTTTTTT.

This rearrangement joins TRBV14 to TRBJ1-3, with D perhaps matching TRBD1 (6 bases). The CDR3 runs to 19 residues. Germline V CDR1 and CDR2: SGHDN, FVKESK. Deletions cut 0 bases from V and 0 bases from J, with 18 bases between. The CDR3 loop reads CASSQDRGPGEDSGNTIYF. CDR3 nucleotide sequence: TGTGCCAGCAGCCAAGATAGAGGGCCAGGGGAGGACTCTGGAAACACCATATATTTT.

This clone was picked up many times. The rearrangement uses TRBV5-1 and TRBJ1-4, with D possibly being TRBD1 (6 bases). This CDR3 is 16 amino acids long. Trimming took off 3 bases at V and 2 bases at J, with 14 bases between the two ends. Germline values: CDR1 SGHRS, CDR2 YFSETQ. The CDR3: CASSSFPGDTNEKLFF. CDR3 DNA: TGCGCCAGCAGCTCCTTCCCAGGGGACACTAATGAAAAACTGTTTTTT.

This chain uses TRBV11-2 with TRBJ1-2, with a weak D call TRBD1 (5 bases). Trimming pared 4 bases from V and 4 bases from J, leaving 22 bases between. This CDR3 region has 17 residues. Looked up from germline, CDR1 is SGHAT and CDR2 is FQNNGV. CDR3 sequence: CASSSLRRGAHGYGYTF. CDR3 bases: TGTGCCAGCAGCTCCCTTAGGAGAGGGGCGCACGGCTATGGCTACACCTTC.